These 25 T cell receptor beta chains share one sample of origin, sequenced in a study of T cell clonality in common variable immunodeficiency. Broader study findings: Common variable immunodeficiency TCR beta sequences reportedly had fewer deletions and N-nucleotide insertions.

These receptors have no identified antigens. Libraries were prepared by immunoSEQ multiplex PCR; TCRdb keeps only in-frame clonotypes and omits some of them. The specimen gives just over 20,000 clones without singletons; the ten biggest hold 2% to 2.5%. Sequencing was carried out using peripheral blood mononuclear cells. These receptors were collected from a human donor with common variable immunodeficiency.

The table lists this clone with many counts. The read ends 3 residues shy of where the CDR3 ends; the end is completed using the germline J gene. This rearrangement joins TRBV6-2 or TRBV6-3 to TRBJ2-2, with TRBD2 matching 13 bases. There are 16 residues in the CDR3. Trimming at V came to 6 bases and at J to 5 bases, leaving 6 bases not matched to a gene. Germline-derived CDR1 and CDR2 are MNHEY and SVGEGT. The DNA read from the CDR3 is TGTGCCAGCAGACGGGGACTAGCGGGGTTGACCGGGGAG. This encodes CASRRGLAGLTGE. The CDR3, in full, reads CASRRGLAGLTGELFF.

This clone was found many times. With the read ending 3 residues before the CDR3 end, the germline J gene is used to fill in that end. The chain employs TRBV7-2 and TRBJ2-5, with D uncertain. The V gene's germline CDR1 is SGHTA and CDR2 FQGNSA. This CDR3 is 14 amino acids long. The germline V and J ends were trimmed by 0 bases and 5 bases, with 10 bases remaining between them. The CDR3 is CASSLARNAETQYF. Incomplete CDR3 DNA: TGTGCCAGCAGCTTAGCGCGTAACGCGGAGACC.

This clone has at least ten counts. With the read ending 3 residues before the CDR3 end, the germline J gene is used to fill in that end. This sequence joins TRBV29-1 and TRBJ2-3; perhaps TRBD1 as D (6 bases). The CDR3 sequence is 13 residues long. The germline V gene has CDR1 SQVTM and CDR2 ANQGSEA. V lost 6 bases, J lost 0 bases, and 10 bases lay in between. CDR3 region: CSVGQSSTDTQYF. Incomplete CDR3 DNA: TGCAGCGTGGGACAATCTAGCACAGATACG.

At least ten counts were recorded for this clone. Read sequence stops 3 residues before the CDR3 end, and the germline J gene provides the missing end. This chain joins TRBV19 and TRBJ1-5; D is possibly TRBD1 (5 bases). This CDR3 spans 17 amino acids. Trimming took off 2 bases at V and 7 bases at J, with 21 bases between the two ends. Per germline, CDR1 LNHDA and CDR2 SQIVND (reference sequence). The sequenced CDR3 bases are TGTGCCAGTAGTATATTCCGGGGGGGAGGACAAGGCCAGCCC. Amino acid sequence: CASSIFRGGGQGQP. The entire CDR3 is CASSIFRGGGQGQPQHF.

As concerns this clone: One junction end does not reproduce the germline sequence, and a read error may be involved. The read finishes 3 residues shy of the CDR3 end, and the germline J gene is used to complete it. The rearrangement links TRBV7-9 to TRBJ1-2; the D is unclear. This CDR3 has 12 amino acids. The germline V gene encodes CDR1 SEHNR and CDR2 FQNEAQ (reference sequence). CDR3 sequence: CSSSALGYGYTF. CDR3 DNA (partial): TGTTCCAGCAGTGCGCTAGGATATGGC. The full variable domain, rest sourced from reference TRBV7-9 and TRBJ1-2, is DTGVSQNPRHKITKRGQNVTFRCDPISEHNRLYWYRQTLGQGPEFLTYFQNEAQLEKSRLLSDRFSAERPKGSFSTLEIQRTEQGDSAMYLCSSSALGYGYTFGSGTRLTVV.

This clone appeared many times. The read ends 3 residues shy of where the CDR3 ends; the end is completed using the germline J gene. V is TRBV14 and J is TRBJ1-6; 7 bases map to TRBD1. The V and J ends lost 5 bases and 10 bases, in that order; junction bases with no gene match: 11. The germline CDR1 and CDR2 sequences are SGHDN and FVKESK. There are 15 residues in the CDR3. The CDR3 bases that were read are TGTGCCAGCAGCGCGCGACAGGGTCTAGGATCACCC. It codes for CASSARQGLGSP. The whole CDR3 protein reads CASSARQGLGSPLHF.

In regard to this clone: Read sequence stops 3 residues before the CDR3 end, and the germline J gene provides the missing end. Distinct nucleotide sequences in the sample also encode this CDR3. The J gene is TRBJ2-3, the V gene TRBV5-1, with 8 bases that match TRBD2. V lost 2 bases, J lost 6 bases, and 11 bases stayed unmatched. The germline V gene encodes CDR1 SGHRS and CDR2 YFSETQ. The CDR3 loop spans 16 amino acids. CDR3 residues: CASSLTGLAGGDTQYF. Incomplete CDR3 DNA: TGCGCCAGCAGCTTAACCGGACTGGCGGGGGGCGATACG.

This clone showed up many times. Sequencing ends 3 residues short of the CDR3 end; the germline J gene provides the rest. This sequence joins TRBV6-2 or TRBV6-3 and TRBJ1-1; 7 bases fit TRBD1. This CDR3 has 13 amino acids. J lost 7 bases, V lost 6 bases, and 8 bases had no gene match. CDR1 is MNHEY, CDR2 SVGEGT, per germline. The part of the CDR3 DNA that was read is TGTGCCAGCAGACAACAGGGGTGGCTTGAA. Residues: CASRQQGWLE. In full, the CDR3 is CASRQQGWLEAFF.

At least ten counts were recorded for this clone. The sequenced fragment ends 3 residues before the CDR3 boundary, so the rest is inferred from the germline J gene. V and J are TRBV19 and TRBJ2-1, with D maybe TRBD1 (6 bases). The CDR3 contains 15 residues. Germline V gives CDR1 LNHDA, CDR2 SQIVND (reference sequence). V was clipped by 6 bases and J by 4 bases, with 16 bases between them. Partial CDR3 DNA: TGTGCCAGTAGCGCCCCCGACAGGTTTTACAATGAG. Its translation is CASSAPDRFYNE. The full CDR3 sequence reads CASSAPDRFYNEQFF. Full variable domain (missing parts from reference TRBV19 and TRBJ2-1): DGGITQSPKYLFRKEGQNVTLSCEQNLNHDAMYWYRQDPGQGLRLIYYSQIVNDFQKGDIAEGYSVSREKKESFPLTVTSAQKNPTAFYLCASSAPDRFYNEQFFGPGTRLTVL.

This clone came up many times. The CDR3 DNA, read in part, is TGTGCCAGCTCACCATTCCCGGGGGGGAACACTGAA. Its protein is CASSPFPGGNTE. The complete CDR3 reads CASSPFPGGNTEAFF. V usage is TRBV18 and J usage is TRBJ1-1, with a tentative D call TRBD1 (5 bases). The sequence runs out 3 residues before the end of the CDR3; the remainder is reconstructed from the germline J gene. Germline CDR1 KGHSH, CDR2 LQKENI. There are 15 residues in the CDR3. Trimming cost V 2 bases and J 1 base, with 11 bases left between them.

This clone was counted ten times or more. The CDR3 is cut off 3 residues early in the read; its end comes from the germline J gene. The chain couples TRBV24-1 to TRBJ2-1, with TRBD2 identical over 10 bases. In germline, CDR1 is KGHDR, CDR2 SFDVKD. V was clipped by 1 base and J by 5 bases; unmatched bases: 4. The CDR3 extends over 16 amino acids. The CDR3 DNA, read in part, is TGTGCCACCAGTGATTTTCAGCGGGGGGGAGACAATGAG. Its protein product is CATSDFQRGGDNE. The entire CDR3 reads CATSDFQRGGDNEQFF.

The table lists this clone with many counts. The read is 3 residues too short to cover the CDR3 end, so that end is filled in from the germline J gene. This chain uses TRBV20-1 with TRBJ2-5; D is uncertain. The V gene lost 1 base and the J gene lost 5 bases, with 14 bases spanning the gap. Germline loops: CDR1 DFQATT, CDR2 SNEGSKA (reference sequence). The CDR3 is 14 amino acids. The CDR3 is CSARVGPRRETQYF. Incomplete CDR3 DNA: TGCAGTGCTAGAGTCGGTCCTAGACGGGAGACC.

This clone occurred many times. The read halts 3 residues ahead of the CDR3 end, with the missing end drawn from the germline J gene. The chain joins TRBV6-2 or TRBV6-3 to TRBJ2-7, with 13 bases aligning to TRBD2. This CDR3 is built from 17 residues. CDR1 and CDR2 from the germline V gene are MNHEY and SVGEGT. V lost 2 bases, J lost 4 bases, and 8 bases stayed unmatched. The sequenced part of the CDR3 DNA is TGTGCCAGCAGTTACCCTGTTGGACTAGCGGGGGAATACGAG. Protein: CASSYPVGLAGEYE. The entire CDR3 protein is CASSYPVGLAGEYEQYF.

This clone was detected ten times or more. The CDR3 end falls 3 residues outside the read, so it is completed with the germline J gene. V and J are TRBV5-1 and TRBJ2-2; the D gene is possibly TRBD1 (6 bases). The CDR3 contains 15 residues. V was trimmed by 4 bases and J by 5 bases, leaving 15 bases between them. CDR1 SGHRS and CDR2 YFSETQ come from the germline V gene. The CDR3 DNA, read in part, is TGCGCCAGCAGCCAGGACAGAGGGGGTACCGGGGAG. Encoded protein: CASSQDRGGTGE. The complete CDR3 reads CASSQDRGGTGELFF. Looking up the rest from reference TRBV5-1 and TRBJ2-2 gives the full variable domain: KAGVTQTPRYLIKTRGQQVTLSCSPISGHRSVSWYQQTPGQGLQFLFEYFSETQRNKGNFPGRFSGRQFSNSRSEMNVSTLELGDSALYLCASSQDRGGTGELFFGEGSRLTVL.

This clone came up many times. Coverage ceases 3 residues before the CDR3 finishes, and the germline J gene fills in the end. This chain connects TRBV20-1 to TRBJ2-7; D unclear. This CDR3 comprises 13 residues. CDR1 and CDR2 from the germline V gene are DFQATT and SNEGSKA (reference sequence). V was cut by 4 bases and J by 0 bases, with 10 bases left in between. CDR3 DNA (partial): TGCAGTGCTATTCCGCAGAGCTCCTACGAG. This gives the protein CSAIPQSSYE. The entire CDR3 is CSAIPQSSYEQYF.

This clone was seen many times. The CDR3 end is not reached by the read, which stops 3 residues before it; the germline J gene fills it in. The J gene is TRBJ1-4, the V gene TRBV2; D may be TRBD1 (5 bases). V shed 6 bases and J shed 2 bases, with 16 bases lying between them. Germline V gene lookup returns CDR1 SNHLY and CDR2 FYNNEI. The CDR3 is 16 amino acids. Partial CDR3 DNA: TGTGCCAGCAGGGATTTTGGAGGGGAGACTAATGAAAAA. Its protein product is CASRDFGGETNEK. The whole CDR3 sequence is CASRDFGGETNEKLFF.

This clone was recorded many times. Coverage ceases 3 residues before the CDR3 finishes, and the germline J gene fills in the end. The chain combines TRBV7-9 with TRBJ1-5, with TRBD1 as a possible D gene (6 bases). Germline V CDR1 and CDR2: SEHNR, FQNEAQ (reference sequence). The CDR3 covers 13 residues. V was shortened by 3 bases and J by 4 bases, with 7 bases between the two germline ends. The DNA read from the CDR3 is TGTGCCAGCAGCTTGGGGGCTAATCAGCCC. The encoded protein is CASSLGANQP. The entire CDR3 reads CASSLGANQPQHF.

This clone was seen repeatedly, ten times or more. The observed sequence ends 3 residues before the CDR3 terminus, with the missing tail filled in from the germline J gene. This chain joins TRBV5-1 and TRBJ2-5; D unresolved. The CDR3 has 13 residues. Per germline, CDR1 SGHRS and CDR2 YFSETQ. The V gene lost 4 bases and the J gene lost 2 bases, with 9 bases spanning the gap. CDR3 sequence reads: CASSLGSQETQYF. The CDR3 DNA, read in part, is TGCGCCAGCAGCCTAGGCTCTCAAGAGACC. Looking up the rest from reference TRBV5-1 and TRBJ2-5 gives the full variable domain: KAGVTQTPRYLIKTRGQQVTLSCSPISGHRSVSWYQQTPGQGLQFLFEYFSETQRNKGNFPGRFSGRQFSNSRSEMNVSTLELGDSALYLCASSLGSQETQYFGPGTRLLVL.

Many counts were recorded for this clone. The CDR3 goes on 3 residues after the read ends, and that part is filled in from the germline J gene. Other DNA sequences from this sample encode an identical CDR3 as well. J is TRBJ2-7 and V is TRBV7-2; 7 bases align to TRBD2. Germline-derived CDR1 and CDR2 are SGHTA and FQGNSA. V trimming: 5 bases; J trimming: 4 bases; junction bases outside the gene matches: 11. The length of the CDR3 is 15 residues. The covered CDR3 bases are TGTGCCAGCAGCCCCTCGAGCGGGGAGCTTTACGAG. This gives the protein CASSPSSGELYE. The whole CDR3 sequence reads CASSPSSGELYEQYF.

This clone was counted at least ten times. Read coverage stops 3 residues before the CDR3 terminus; the germline J gene supplies the remainder. V is TRBV7-2 and J is TRBJ2-2; D remains ambiguous. Germline V gene data show CDR1 as SGHTA and CDR2 as FQGNSA. CDR3 length: 15 residues. V lost 1 base and J lost 1, with 7 bases in between. The DNA read from the CDR3 is TGTGCCAGCAGCTTAGTTAGACAGAACACCGGGGAG. The encoded protein is CASSLVRQNTGE. Given in full, the CDR3 is CASSLVRQNTGELFF.

This clone has a count of ten or more. The read stops 3 residues short of the end of the CDR3; the missing end is completed from the germline J gene. Distinct nucleotide sequences in the sample also encode this CDR3. The chain uses TRBV5-5 and TRBJ1-2, with TRBD1 identical over 7 bases. With 0 bases clipped from V and 7 bases from J, the junction kept 6 bases outside the gene matches. The CDR3 loop spans 14 amino acids. Germline lookup yields CDR1 SGHKS and CDR2 YYEKEE (reference sequence). The part of the CDR3 DNA that was read is TGTGCCAGCAGCTTGGTTACAGGGGCTGCTGGC. As protein: CASSLVTGAAG. The CDR3 as a whole reads CASSLVTGAAGYTF. Full variable domain (missing parts from reference TRBV5-5 and TRBJ1-2): DAGVTQSPTHLIKTRGQQVTLRCSPISGHKSVSWYQQVLGQGPQFIFQYYEKEERGRGNFPDRFSARQFPNYSSELNVNALLLGDSALYLCASSLVTGAAGYTFGSGTRLTVV.

This clone was detected ten times or more. Read data end 3 residues before the CDR3 end; the end is taken from the germline J gene. This chain uses TRBV6-4 with TRBJ2-1, with TRBD2 matching 8 bases. The CDR3 contains 15 residues. V lost 5 bases, J lost 1 base, and 4 bases stayed unmatched. Germline CDR1 is MRHNA and CDR2 is SNTAGT. CDR3 loop: CASSPAGESYNEQFF. The CDR3 DNA, read in part, is TGTGCCAGCAGTCCAGCGGGGGAGTCCTACAATGAG.

This clone was counted many times. The read comes to an end 3 residues before the CDR3 does, leaving the germline J gene to fill in the end. The chain joins TRBV10-3 to TRBJ1-2; 7 bases line up with TRBD1. The CDR3 has 14 residues. The germline CDR1 and CDR2 sequences are ENHRY and SYGVKD. V dropped 7 bases and J dropped 4; count of bases not matched to a gene: 9. CDR3 bases read: TGTGCCATCAAGCCTGGGACAGACGGCTATGGC. It specifies CAIKPGTDGYG. The full CDR3 sequence reads CAIKPGTDGYGYTF.

This clone was seen many times. The read finishes 3 residues shy of the CDR3 end, and the germline J gene is used to complete it. This chain connects TRBV5-4 to TRBJ2-5, with 9 bases fitting TRBD1. V shed 5 bases and J 4 bases; nucleotides not matched to a gene: 9. The V gene's germline CDR1 is SGHNT and CDR2 YYREEE (reference sequence). CDR3 size: 15 residues. The CDR3 loop reads CASRENRGRGETQYF. The sequenced CDR3 bases are TGTGCCAGCAGGGAAAACAGGGGGCGGGGAGAGACC.

By sample fraction, this clone is medium-sized (0.01 to 0.1%). The observed sequence ends 3 residues before the CDR3 terminus, with the missing tail filled in from the germline J gene. This chain uses TRBV19 with TRBJ1-2, with 7 bases aligning to TRBD1. This CDR3 is built from 13 residues. Germline assignment: CDR1 LNHDA and CDR2 SQIVND (reference sequence). The CDR3 region is CASSTYEGAVYTF. Incomplete CDR3 DNA: TGTGCCAGTAGTACATACGAGGGGGCTGTC.